Sequencing of this T cell receptor (beta chain) was carried out in a study of tissue T cells after allogeneic stem cell transplantation. About this clone itself: Gene and germline names: mouse. Read sequence stops 1 residue before the CDR3 end, and the germline J gene provides the missing end.

Noted time point: mouse harvest day 7 after allogeneic transplant. Tail vein injection delivered 10^7 T-cell-depleted bone marrow cells and 10^6 splenic CD5+ T cells. This mouse GVHD model was MHC-mismatched B6 to BALB/c, profiled day 7 or 14. Germline V gene lookup returns CDR1 FNHDT and CDR2 SITEND (reference sequence). J was trimmed by 3 bases and V by 3 bases; bases with no gene match: 0. This CDR3 comprises 14 residues. Generated by immunoSEQ multiplex PCR, the TCRdb table keeps only in-frame clones and is missing some. The profile covers just over 8,500 clones, with 44% appearing a single time and over 1.2% taken by the ten largest.

The TCR was taken from a female BALB/c mouse given C57BL/6 T cells with graft-versus-host disease after an allogeneic hematopoietic cell transplant. This chain links TRBV19 with TRBJ2-1; 10 nucleotides align to TRBD2. Material: skin. The CDR3 loop reads CASSTGGAYAEQFF. CDR3 DNA, as far as it was read: TGTGCCAGCAGTACTGGGGGGGCCTATGCTGAGCAGTTC.